This TCR beta chain was captured in a study of shared clonotypes between healthy human individuals. TCRdb keeps only in-frame clones here, not all; method: immunoSEQ multiplex PCR. The table lists some 2,100,000 clones, around 95% of them singletons. V shed 5 bases, J shed 2 bases, and the junction held 11 bases outside the gene matches. The germline gives CDR1 SEHNR, CDR2 FQNEAQ (reference sequence). The CDR3 covers 17 residues. The sequenced sample was naive CD4+ T cells sorted from blood. Subset reported: CD45RA+ positively selected. The chain carries TRBV7-9 and TRBJ2-7, with 11 bases matching TRBD1. The clonotype originates from a young man in good health. CDR3 sequence: CASSDGTGGLRPYEQYF. CDR3 bases: TGTGCCAGCAGCGACGGGACAGGGGGTTTACGCCCCTACGAGCAGTACTTC.